This paragraph reports one T cell receptor (beta chain). Its target is not known. Per germline, CDR1 ENHRY and CDR2 SYGVKD. V gave up 6 bases and J gave up 8 bases, with 13 bases separating them. The CDR3 is 13 amino acids. TCRdb itself ran the RT-PCR reads through MiXCR, one entry per CDR3 protein. The sample has about 700,000 distinct CDR3 sequences, 14% seen once; the top ten hold 7.6%. These data come from a study of response to subunit inactivated influenza vaccine. Points from the study as a whole: Few new T cells, the authors suggested, are recruited by each seasonal influenza vaccination.

The receptor comes from a man between 45 and 60 years old who received an inactivated influenza vaccine. The chain carries TRBV10-3 and TRBJ2-2, with no clear D. Sequenced material: PBMCs from blood, taken about 14 days before vaccination. CDR3 nucleotide sequence: TGTGCCATCAGCCCACAAAAACCTGGGGAGCTGTTTTTT. Its translation: CAISPQKPGELFF.